The 3 T cell receptor beta chains below were found in one sample sequenced in a study of cytomegalovirus exposure and HLA in healthy donors. Only in-frame clones appear in the TCRdb table, and some are missing; sequencing was by immunoSEQ multiplex PCR. The table lists some 250,000 clones, less than 95% of them singletons. Material for sequencing was PBMCs. These TCRs come from a woman under 40 in good health and CMV-seronegative.

The chain is built from TRBV11-2 and TRBJ2-4, with a possible D match to TRBD1 (6 bases). CDR3 length equals 14 residues. The germline CDR1 and CDR2 sequences are SGHAT and FQNNGV. V shed 4 bases and J shed 1 base, with 8 bases lying between them. DNA for the CDR3: TGTGCCAGCAGCTCCACAGGGGCCAAAAACATTCAGTACTTC. Residues: CASSSTGAKNIQYF.

Only one count was recorded for this clone. The chain has TRBV4-3 and TRBJ2-2, with TRBD1 matching 8 bases. The CDR3 contains 14 residues. Germline CDR1 is LGHNA and CDR2 is YSLEER. V gave up 8 bases and J gave up 5 bases; unmatched junction bases: 7. As DNA, the CDR3 is TGCGCCAGCTCTCAGGGGGCCTGGACCGGGGAGCTGTTTTTT. Translated: CASSQGAWTGELFF.

J is TRBJ2-1 and V is TRBV6-5; D may correspond to TRBD1 or TRBD2 (6 bases each). The CDR3 has 15 residues. Looked up from germline, CDR1 is MNHEY and CDR2 is SVGAGI. Trimming removed 6 bases from V and 6 bases from J, with 18 bases in between. DNA of the CDR3: TGTGCCAGCAGGCTCGAGGGGGGCAGGGGCAATGAGCAGTTCTTC. Amino acid sequence: CASRLEGGRGNEQFF.